Described below is a single T cell receptor (beta chain) sequence and its context. This clone appeared once. It lacks a known antigen. The record has no base qualities; no much larger clone is one base away. The record originates from a study of Ad26.COV2.S vaccination and SARS-CoV-2 variants (dated by TCRdb to about 2021). For the wider study: Donors in the vaccine arm were drawn from COV1001, a phase I-IIa trial of Ad26.COV2.S in healthy adults that was multicentre, randomized, double-blind and placebo-controlled. Blinding of investigators to trial group allocation was maintained during experiments and outcome assessment. Trial participants were randomized into five groups of five, in which low-dose or high-dose Ad26.COV2.S was given once or twice, or placebo was given on both occasions. Ad26.COV2.S was administered intramuscularly at a dose of 5x10^10 or 1x10^11 viral particles, either as one shot or as two shots given 56 days apart. TCRbeta repertoire sequencing served as the tool for gauging how specific and how broad the SARS-CoV-2-reactive T cell receptors were following Ad26.COV2.S vaccination. The TCR-sequenced set comprised about 32 samples: some 20 Ad26.COV2.S vaccine recipients, 5 placebo recipients and 8 SARS-CoV-2 convalescent individuals. Study-level results and caveats: After vaccination, spike-specific CD8+ and CD4+ T cell responses were reported to show substantial breadth. It was noted by the authors that total T cell responses may have been underestimated by the TCR breadth and depth analyses. Comparing responses between vaccine doses or regimens was not something the study was powered to do. Vaccine and placebo recipients had similar non-spike TCR breadth, a finding consistent with the vaccine containing only spike. Higher spike-specific TCR breadth was observed in Ad26.COV2.S recipients than in placebo recipients (P = 0.0014).

The immunoSEQ Assay was the method used to sequence TCRbeta CDR3 regions. After extraction, genomic DNA underwent amplification by bias-controlled multiplex PCR, followed by high-throughput sequencing. The paper's processing steps were these. To quantify the absolute abundance of every unique TCRbeta CDR3 region, sequences were collapsed and filtered. T cell fraction was estimated by normalization of TCRbeta template counts to usable DNA, with usable DNA being measured through amplification of reference genes present in all nucleated cells. Repertoire TCRs were annotated as SARS-CoV-2-specific by exact matching of V gene, CDR3 amino acid sequence and J gene to a known reactive TCR set. The reference SARS-CoV-2 TCR set came from MIRA and was filtered for enrichment in COVID-19-positive ImmuneCODE repertoires, removing public or cross-reactive TCRs. Using the MIRA antigens, annotated TCRs were further analysed by specific ORF or by position within an ORF. Breadth was defined as annotated unique rearrangements over total unique productive rearrangements; depth was the summed frequency of those rearrangements. Group comparisons of TCR breadth used two-sided Wilcoxon rank-sum tests. The table was pulled from immuneACCESS by TCRdb, which kept in-frame rearrangements only. Such tables lose some clones; where checked, under half of the loss comes from unresolved V genes, and the rest has no known cause. V and J calls and clone size are those listed in that table; D and trimming were worked out from the DNA. The sample table shows about 440,000 clones, and 80% to 95% are seen once. The ten biggest clones cover approximately 4.3% of the sample.

The sample's treatment or condition, from its label and the paper: roughly 19 received Ad26.COV2.S at low or high dose, single or two shots; 5 received placebo; per-sample allocation not given. Repertoires of vaccine and placebo recipients were sequenced from samples taken on day 63 after the first injection. Cohort 1b enrolled about 25 adults aged 18-55 years at a single site in Boston, USA, between 29 July and 7 August 2020. Ad26.COV2.S was a replication-incompetent adenovirus type 26 vector that expressed a prefusion-stabilized SARS-CoV-2 spike protein derived from the original Wuhan strain. CDR1 and CDR2, per the germline V gene, are MDHEN and SYDVKM. The CDR3 has 14 amino acids, counting the end cysteine and phenylalanine. The read is trimmed to its CDR3 DNA, 42 bases read in frame from base 1. V loses 7 bases, J loses 3 bases, and the germline ends lie 13 bases apart.

Sequencing was performed on peripheral blood, taken in a trial of Ad26.COV2.S vaccine versus placebo. The TCR originated in a person between 18 and 65 years old who received the Ad26.COV2.S COVID-19 vaccine or a placebo. The V and J genes are TRBV28 and TRBJ2-1, and perhaps TRBD2 as D gene, on 5 matching bases. CDR3 region: CASKGGGLYNEQFF. The DNA sequence reads TGTGCCAGCAAAGGAGGCGGGCTCTACAATGAGCAGTTCTTC.